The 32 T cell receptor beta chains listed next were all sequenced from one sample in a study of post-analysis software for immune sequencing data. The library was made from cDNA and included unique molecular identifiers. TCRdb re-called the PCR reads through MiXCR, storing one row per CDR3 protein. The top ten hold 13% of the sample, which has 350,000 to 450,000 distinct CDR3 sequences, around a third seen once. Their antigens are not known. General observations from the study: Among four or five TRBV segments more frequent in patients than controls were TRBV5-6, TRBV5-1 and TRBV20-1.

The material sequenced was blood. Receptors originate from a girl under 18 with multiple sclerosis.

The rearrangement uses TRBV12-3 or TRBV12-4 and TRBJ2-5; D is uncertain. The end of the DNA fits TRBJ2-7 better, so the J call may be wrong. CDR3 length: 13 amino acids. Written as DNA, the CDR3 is TGTGCCAGCATGGGATGGATGGATTACGAGCAGTACTTC. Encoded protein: CASMGWMDYEQYF.

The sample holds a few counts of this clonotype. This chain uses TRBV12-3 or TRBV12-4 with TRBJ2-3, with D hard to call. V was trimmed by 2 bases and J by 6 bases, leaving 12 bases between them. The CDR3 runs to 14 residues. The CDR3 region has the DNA TGTGCCAGCAGTTTACAGGCCATTGACGATACGCAGTATTTT. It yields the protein CASSLQAIDDTQYF.

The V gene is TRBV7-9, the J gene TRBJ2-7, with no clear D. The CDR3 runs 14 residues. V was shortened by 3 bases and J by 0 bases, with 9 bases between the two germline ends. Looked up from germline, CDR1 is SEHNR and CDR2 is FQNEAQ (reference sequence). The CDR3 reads CASSFDSSSYEQYF. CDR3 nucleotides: TGTGCCAGCAGCTTCGACTCGAGCTCCTACGAGCAGTACTTC.

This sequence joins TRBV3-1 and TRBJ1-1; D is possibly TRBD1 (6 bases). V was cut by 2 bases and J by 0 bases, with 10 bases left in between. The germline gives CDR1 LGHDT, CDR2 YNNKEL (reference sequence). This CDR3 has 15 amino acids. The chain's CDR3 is CASSQPQGMNTEAFF. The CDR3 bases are TGTGCCAGCAGCCAACCACAGGGCATGAACACTGAAGCTTTCTTT.

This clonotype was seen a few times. This CDR3 reads CASMTGSSYEQYF. CDR3 sequence (DNA): TGCGCCAGCATGACAGGCAGCTCCTACGAGCAGTACTTC. The rearrangement joins TRBV10-2 to TRBJ2-7; D perhaps matches TRBD1 (6 bases). Germline CDR1 reads WSHSY; CDR2 reads SAAADI. The V end lost 7 bases, the J end lost 0 bases, and 10 bases lay between the germline ends. The CDR3 covers 13 residues.

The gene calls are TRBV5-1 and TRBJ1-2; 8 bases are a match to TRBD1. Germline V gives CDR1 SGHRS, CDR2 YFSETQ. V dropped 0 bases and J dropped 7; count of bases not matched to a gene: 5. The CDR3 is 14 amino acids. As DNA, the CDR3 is TGCGCCAGCAGCTTGGAGACAGGGGTTTCTGGCTACACCTTC. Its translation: CASSLETGVSGYTF.

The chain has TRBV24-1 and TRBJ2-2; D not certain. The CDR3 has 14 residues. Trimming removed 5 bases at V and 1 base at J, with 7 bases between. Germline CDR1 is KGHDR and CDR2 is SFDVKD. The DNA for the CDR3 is TGTGCCACCAGTGCGATTCTGAACACCGGGGAGCTGTTTTTT. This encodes CATSAILNTGELFF.

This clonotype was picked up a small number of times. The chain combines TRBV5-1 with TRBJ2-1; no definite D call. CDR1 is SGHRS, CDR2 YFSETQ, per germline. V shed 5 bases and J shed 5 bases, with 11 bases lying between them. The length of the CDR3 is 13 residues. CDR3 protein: CASRKTDDNEQFF. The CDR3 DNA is TGCGCCAGCAGAAAGACTGATGACAATGAGCAGTTCTTC.

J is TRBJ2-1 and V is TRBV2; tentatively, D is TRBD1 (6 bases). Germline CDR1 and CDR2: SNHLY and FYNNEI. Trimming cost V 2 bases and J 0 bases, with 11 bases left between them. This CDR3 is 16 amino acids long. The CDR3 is CASSERSRGSYNEQFF. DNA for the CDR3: TGTGCCAGCAGTGAAAGAAGCAGGGGCTCCTACAATGAGCAGTTCTTC.

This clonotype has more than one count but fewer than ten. In DNA form, the CDR3 reads TGCGCCAGCAGCTTAGGGGGCGGGGAAGATGGTACAGATACGCAGTATTTT. Translating gives CASSLGGGEDGTDTQYF. The chain recombines TRBV4-1 with TRBJ2-3, with D tentatively TRBD1 (7 bases). The V and J ends lost 5 bases and 3 bases respectively, with 21 bases between them. Germline lookup yields CDR1 MGHRA and CDR2 YSYEKL. The CDR3 has 17 residues.

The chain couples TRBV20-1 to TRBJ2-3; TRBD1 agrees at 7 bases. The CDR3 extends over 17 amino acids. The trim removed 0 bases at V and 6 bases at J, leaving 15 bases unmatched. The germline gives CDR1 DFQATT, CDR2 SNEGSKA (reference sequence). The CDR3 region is CSAREDNRGGGKDTQYF. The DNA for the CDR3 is TGCAGTGCTAGAGAGGACAACAGGGGTGGCGGAAAGGATACGCAGTATTTT.

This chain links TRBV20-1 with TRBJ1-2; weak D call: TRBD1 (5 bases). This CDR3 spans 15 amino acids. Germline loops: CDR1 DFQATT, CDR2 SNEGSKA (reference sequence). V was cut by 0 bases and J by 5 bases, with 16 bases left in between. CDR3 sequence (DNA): TGCAGTGCTAGAGATACCAGGGCGGGGGAATATGGCTACACCTTC. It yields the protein CSARDTRAGEYGYTF.

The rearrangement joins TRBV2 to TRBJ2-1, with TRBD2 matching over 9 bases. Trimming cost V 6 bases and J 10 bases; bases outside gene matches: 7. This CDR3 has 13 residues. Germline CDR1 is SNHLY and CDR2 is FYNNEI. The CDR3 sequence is CASRGLATDEQFF. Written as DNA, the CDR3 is TGTGCCAGCAGAGGACTAGCGACAGACGAGCAGTTCTTC.

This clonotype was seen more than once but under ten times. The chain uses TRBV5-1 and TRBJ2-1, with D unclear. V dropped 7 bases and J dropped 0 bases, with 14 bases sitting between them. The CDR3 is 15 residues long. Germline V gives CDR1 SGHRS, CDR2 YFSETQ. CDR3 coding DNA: TGCGCCAGCGGACCGACACCGAGCTCCTACAATGAGCAGTTCTTC. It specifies CASGPTPSSYNEQFF.

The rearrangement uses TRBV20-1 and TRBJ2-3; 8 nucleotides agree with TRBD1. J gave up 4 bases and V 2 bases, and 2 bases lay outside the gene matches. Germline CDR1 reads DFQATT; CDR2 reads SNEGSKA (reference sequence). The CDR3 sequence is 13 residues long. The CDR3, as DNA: TGCAGTGCTAGAACAGGGGGGTCAGATACGCAGTATTTT. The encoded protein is CSARTGGSDTQYF.

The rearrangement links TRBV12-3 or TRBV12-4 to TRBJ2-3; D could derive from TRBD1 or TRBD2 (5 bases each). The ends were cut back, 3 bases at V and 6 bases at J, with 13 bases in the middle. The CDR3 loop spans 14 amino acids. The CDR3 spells CASSFGTTGDTQYF. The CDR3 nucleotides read TGTGCCAGCAGTTTTGGGACCACTGGGGATACGCAGTATTTT.

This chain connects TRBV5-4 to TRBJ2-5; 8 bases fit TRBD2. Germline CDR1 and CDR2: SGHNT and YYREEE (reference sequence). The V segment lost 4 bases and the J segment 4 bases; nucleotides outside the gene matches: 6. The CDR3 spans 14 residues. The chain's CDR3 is CASSVGLGGETQYF. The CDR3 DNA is TGTGCCAGCAGCGTGGGACTAGGCGGAGAGACCCAGTACTTC.

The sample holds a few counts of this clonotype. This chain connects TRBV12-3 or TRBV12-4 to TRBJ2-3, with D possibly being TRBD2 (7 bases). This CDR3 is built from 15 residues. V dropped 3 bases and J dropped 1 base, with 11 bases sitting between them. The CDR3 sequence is CASSLWGGGTDTQYF. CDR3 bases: TGTGCCAGCAGTTTGTGGGGGGGCGGCACAGATACGCAGTATTTT.

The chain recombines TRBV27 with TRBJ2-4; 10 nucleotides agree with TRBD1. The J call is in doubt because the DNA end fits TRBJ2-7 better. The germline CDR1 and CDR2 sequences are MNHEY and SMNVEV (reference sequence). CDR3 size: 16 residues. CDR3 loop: CASSLSGTGVHYEQYF. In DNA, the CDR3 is TGTGCCAGCAGTTTATCCGGGACAGGGGTCCACTACGAGCAGTACTTC.

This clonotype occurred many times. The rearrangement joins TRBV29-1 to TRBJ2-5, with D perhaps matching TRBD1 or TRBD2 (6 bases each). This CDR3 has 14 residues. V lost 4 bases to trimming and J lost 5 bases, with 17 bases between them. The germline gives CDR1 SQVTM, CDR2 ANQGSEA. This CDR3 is CSVVRDPGAETQYF. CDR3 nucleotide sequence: TGCAGCGTTGTTCGGGACCCGGGGGCGGAGACCCAGTACTTC.

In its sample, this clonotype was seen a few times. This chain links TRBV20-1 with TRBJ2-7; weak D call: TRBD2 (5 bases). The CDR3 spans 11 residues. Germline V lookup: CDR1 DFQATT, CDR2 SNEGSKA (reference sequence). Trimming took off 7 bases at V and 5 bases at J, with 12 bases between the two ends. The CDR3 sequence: CSGTEGHEQYF. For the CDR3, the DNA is TGCAGTGGAACCGAGGGCCACGAGCAGTACTTC.

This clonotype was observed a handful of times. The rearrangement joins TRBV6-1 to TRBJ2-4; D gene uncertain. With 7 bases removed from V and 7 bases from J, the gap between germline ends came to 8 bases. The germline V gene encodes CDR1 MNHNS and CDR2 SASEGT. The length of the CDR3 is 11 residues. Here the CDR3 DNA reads TGTGCCAGCAAGGTCTTGAACATTCAGTACTTC. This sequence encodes CASKVLNIQYF.

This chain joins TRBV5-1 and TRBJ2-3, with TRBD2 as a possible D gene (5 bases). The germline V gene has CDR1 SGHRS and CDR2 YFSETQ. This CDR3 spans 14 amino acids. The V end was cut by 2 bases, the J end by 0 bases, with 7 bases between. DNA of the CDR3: TGCGCCAGCAGCTTTAGGACTAGCACAGATACGCAGTATTTT. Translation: CASSFRTSTDTQYF.

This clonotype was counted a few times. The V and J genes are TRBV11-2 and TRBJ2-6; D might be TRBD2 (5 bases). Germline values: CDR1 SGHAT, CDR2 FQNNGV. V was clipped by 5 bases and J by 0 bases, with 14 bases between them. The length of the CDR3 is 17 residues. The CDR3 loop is CASSPSEGYSGANVLTF. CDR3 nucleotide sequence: TGTGCCAGCAGCCCGAGTGAGGGATACTCTGGGGCCAACGTCCTGACTTTC.

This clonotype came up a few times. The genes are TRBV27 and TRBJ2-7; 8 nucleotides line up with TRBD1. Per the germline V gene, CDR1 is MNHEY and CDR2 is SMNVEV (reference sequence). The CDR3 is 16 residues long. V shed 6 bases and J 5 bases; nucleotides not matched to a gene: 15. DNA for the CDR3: TGTGCCAGCAGCCCCCATCTTTGGACAGGGAACCACGAGCAGTACTTC. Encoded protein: CASSPHLWTGNHEQYF.

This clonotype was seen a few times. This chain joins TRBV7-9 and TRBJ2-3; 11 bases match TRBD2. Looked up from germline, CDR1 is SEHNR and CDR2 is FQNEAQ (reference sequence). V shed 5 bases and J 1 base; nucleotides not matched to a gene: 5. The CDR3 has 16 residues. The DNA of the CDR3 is TGTGCCAGCAGCATACCGACTAGCGGGGGCACAGATACGCAGTATTTT. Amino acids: CASSIPTSGGTDTQYF. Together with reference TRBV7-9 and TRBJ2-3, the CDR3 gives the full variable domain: DTGVSQNPRHKITKRGQNVTFRCDPISEHNRLYWYRQTLGQGPEFLTYFQNEAQLEKSRLLSDRFSAERPKGSFSTLEIQRTEQGDSAMYLCASSIPTSGGTDTQYFGPGTRLTVL.

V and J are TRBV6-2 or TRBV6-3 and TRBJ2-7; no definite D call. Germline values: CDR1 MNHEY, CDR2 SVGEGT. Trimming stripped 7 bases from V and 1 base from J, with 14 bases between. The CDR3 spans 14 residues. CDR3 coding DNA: TGTGCCAGCAACTGGGCAGAAGTTTCCTACGAGCAGTACTTC. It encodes CASNWAEVSYEQYF.

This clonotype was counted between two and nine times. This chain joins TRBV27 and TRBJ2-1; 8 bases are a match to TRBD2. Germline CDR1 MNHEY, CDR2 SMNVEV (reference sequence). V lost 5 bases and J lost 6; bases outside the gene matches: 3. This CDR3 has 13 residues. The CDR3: CASSRGGTNEQFF. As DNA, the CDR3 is TGTGCCAGCAGTCGGGGGGGGACCAATGAGCAGTTCTTC.

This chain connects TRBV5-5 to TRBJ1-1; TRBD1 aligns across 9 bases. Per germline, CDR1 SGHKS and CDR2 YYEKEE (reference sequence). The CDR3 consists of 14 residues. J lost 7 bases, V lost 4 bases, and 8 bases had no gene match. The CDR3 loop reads CASSLGTGGLEAFF. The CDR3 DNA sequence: TGTGCCAGCAGCCTGGGTACAGGGGGCCTTGAAGCTTTCTTT. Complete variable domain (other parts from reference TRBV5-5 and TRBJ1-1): DAGVTQSPTHLIKTRGQQVTLRCSPISGHKSVSWYQQVLGQGPQFIFQYYEKEERGRGNFPDRFSARQFPNYSSELNVNALLLGDSALYLCASSLGTGGLEAFFGQGTRLTVV.

DNA of the CDR3: TGCGCCAGCAGATATCGGGATATCCAAGAGACCCAGTACTTC. The encoded protein is CASRYRDIQETQYF. The rearrangement uses TRBV5-1 and TRBJ2-5; a possible D gene is TRBD2 (5 bases). The CDR3 has 14 amino acids. Germline V gene sequence: CDR1 SGHRS, CDR2 YFSETQ. Trimming took off 5 bases at V and 1 base at J, with 12 bases between the two ends.

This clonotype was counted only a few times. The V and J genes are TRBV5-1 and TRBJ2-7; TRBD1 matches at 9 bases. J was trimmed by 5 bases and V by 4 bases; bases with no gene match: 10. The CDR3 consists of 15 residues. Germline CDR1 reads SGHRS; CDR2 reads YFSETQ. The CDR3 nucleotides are TGCGCCAGCAGCATTTTGGGACAGGGAGTGGACGAGCAGTACTTC. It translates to CASSILGQGVDEQYF.

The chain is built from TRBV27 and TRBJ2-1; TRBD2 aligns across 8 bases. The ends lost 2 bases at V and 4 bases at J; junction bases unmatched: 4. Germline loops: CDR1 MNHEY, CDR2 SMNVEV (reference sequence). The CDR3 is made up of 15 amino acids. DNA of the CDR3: TGTGCCAGCAGTTTAGGGACTAGGGCATACAATGAGCAGTTCTTC. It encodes CASSLGTRAYNEQFF.